This TCR beta chain was retrieved from a study of blood T cell repertoires in COVID-19. Study-level information: COVID-19 samples from acute and convalescent phases originated in the United States, Italy and Spain. T cells, B-cell-depleted T cells, or PBMCs supplied cDNA or gDNA.

Per the authors' pipeline: From reference gene primer amplification, estimates of nucleated cell counts were derived. Sequencing was performed with immunoSEQ multiplex PCR; in TCRdb, only in-frame clones are kept and a portion is missing. V and J calls and clone size are given by that table; D and trimming were obtained from the DNA. Of some 220,000 clones listed, 88% are singletons. Comment on this clone: The same CDR3 can be traced to other DNA sequences in this sample.

Membership in each cohort depended on participant-reported clinical history. The sequenced material came from PBMCs or T cells enriched from blood (not recorded which). The receptor was isolated from a woman in her twenties or thirties who had recovered from COVID-19.

The CDR3 spells CASSVGTDYGYTF. The CDR3, as DNA: TGTGCCAGCAGCGTAGGAACTGACTATGGCTACACCTTC. The gene calls are TRBV9 and TRBJ1-2; no clear D gene. The CDR3 runs to 13 residues. The V gene lost 0 bases and the J gene lost 3 bases, with 6 bases spanning the gap. The germline gives CDR1 SGDLS, CDR2 YYNGEE.